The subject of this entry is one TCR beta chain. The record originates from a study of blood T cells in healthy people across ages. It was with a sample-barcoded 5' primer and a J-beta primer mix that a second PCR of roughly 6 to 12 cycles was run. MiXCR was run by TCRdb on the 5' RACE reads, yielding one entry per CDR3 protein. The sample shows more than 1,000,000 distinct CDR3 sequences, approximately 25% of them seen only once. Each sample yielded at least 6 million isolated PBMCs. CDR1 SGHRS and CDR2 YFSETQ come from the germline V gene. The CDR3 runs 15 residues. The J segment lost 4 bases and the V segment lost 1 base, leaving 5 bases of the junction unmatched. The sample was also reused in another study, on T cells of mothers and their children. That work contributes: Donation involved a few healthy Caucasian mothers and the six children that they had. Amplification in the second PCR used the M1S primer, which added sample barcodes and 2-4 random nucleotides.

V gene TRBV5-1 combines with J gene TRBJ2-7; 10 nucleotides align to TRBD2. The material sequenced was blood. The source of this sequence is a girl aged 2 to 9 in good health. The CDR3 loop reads CASSLLAGEGYEQYF. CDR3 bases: TGCGCCAGCAGCTTGCTAGCGGGAGAAGGATACGAGCAGTACTTC. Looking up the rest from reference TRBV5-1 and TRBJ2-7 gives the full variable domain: KAGVTQTPRYLIKTRGQQVTLSCSPISGHRSVSWYQQTPGQGLQFLFEYFSETQRNKGNFPGRFSGRQFSNSRSEMNVSTLELGDSALYLCASSLLAGEGYEQYFGPGTRLTVT.